The entry that follows covers one TCR beta chain sequence. Its antigen is currently unknown. This CDR3 has 14 amino acids. Between the trimmed V and J ends, which lost 7 bases and 4 bases, there was a span of 17 bases. Germline CDR1 and CDR2: MDHEN and SYDVKM. The entry originates in a study of response to subunit inactivated influenza vaccine. Whole-study results and caveats: Authors suggested that a seasonal influenza vaccination recruits few new T cells each time.

TCRdb independently ran MiXCR on the RT-PCR reads; one entry per CDR3 protein. The table includes around 520,000 distinct CDR3 sequences, 12% detected once. The TCR comes from a man aged 50 or older who received an inactivated influenza vaccine. The chain is built from TRBV28 and TRBJ2-7; either TRBD1 or TRBD2 may supply D (5 bases each). The specimen comprised PBMCs from blood, sampled on the day of vaccination. The CDR3 protein is CASKPGTLIYEQYF. Here the CDR3 DNA reads TGTGCCAGCAAGCCAGGGACCCTGATTTACGAGCAGTACTTC.